The 7 T cell receptor beta chains below come from one sample, sequenced in a study of tumor-infiltrating lymphocytes in primary liver carcinoma (dated by TCRdb to 2016 to 2017). TCRdb shows the sequencer as Illumina HiSeq 2500. TCRbeta-specific cDNA was reverse-transcribed from 500 ng total RNA using a constant-region primer and ProtoScript II reverse transcriptase. TCRbeta libraries were built with three nested multiplex PCR rounds, a slightly modified ARM-PCR procedure. Multiplex TRBV1-TRBV30 forward primers and a Cbeta reverse primer were used in the first two PCR rounds, each of which was run for around 10 cycles. TCRdb cleaned the public reads at Q25 with fastp, built clones with MiXCR and kept in-frame beta chains. Each CDR3 protein gets just one entry, which takes the most common genes and DNA from the rows behind it. The sample table contains 95,000 to 150,000 distinct CDR3 sequences; only one count was recorded for about 59% of them. The ten most abundant clones make up about a tenth of the sample.

Without any cell sorting, total RNA and DNA were co-extracted from roughly 20-30 mg of bulk tissue using the AllPrep DNA/RNA mini kit. Material: liver tumor tissue from sampling region 1. Read against the paper, the sample's cell subset or site label means: tumor region T1, superior pole. The receptors stem from a woman aged 60 to 75 with primary liver carcinoma and hepatitis B virus infection.

The chain employs TRBV7-8 and TRBJ1-3; no clear D. The germline V gene has CDR1 SGHVS and CDR2 FQNEAQ. The CDR3 has 15 residues. V lost 3 bases to trimming and J lost 0 bases, with 9 bases between them. The CDR3 nucleotides read TGTGCCAGCAGCTTTTATGGATCCTCTGGAAACACCATATATTTT. Translating gives CASSFYGSSGNTIYF.

The table lists this clonotype with a few counts. A read error may produce the germline difference seen at one junction end. The chain links TRBV29-1 to TRBJ2-3; 7 bases agree with TRBD2. Germline V gene lookup returns CDR1 SQVTM and CDR2 ANQGSEA. The CDR3 contains 15 residues. The CDR3 nucleotides read TGCATCGTTGGGAGGGCTCAGGGTACCACAGATACGCAGTATTTT. As protein: CIVGRAQGTTDTQYF.

The chain recombines TRBV20-1 with TRBJ2-7; D gene uncertain. The V gene lost 3 bases and the J gene lost 4 bases, with 4 bases spanning the gap. Per the germline V gene, CDR1 is DFQATT and CDR2 is SNEGSKA (reference sequence). CDR3 size: 10 residues. The CDR3, as DNA: TGCAGTGCTAGGGGGTACGAGCAGTACTTC. Its protein is CSARGYEQYF.

With regard to this clonotype: A read error may produce the germline difference seen at one junction end. V is TRBV11-2 and J is TRBJ2-3, with D possibly TRBD2 on 6 matching bases. The CDR3 loop spans 15 amino acids. Per germline, CDR1 SGHAT and CDR2 FQNNGV. CDR3 sequence: CASSPGLTGPDTQCF. CDR3 DNA sequence: TGTGCCAGCAGCCCTGGACTAACGGGCCCAGATACACAATGTTTT.

For this clonotype: A read error is possible here, since a much larger clone lies one base away. V usage is TRBV6-1 and J usage is TRBJ2-2, with D possibly being TRBD2 (5 bases). Per germline, CDR1 MNHNS and CDR2 SASEGT. V gave up 6 bases and J gave up 2 bases, with 19 bases separating them. There are 17 residues in the CDR3. CDR3 protein: CASRTAFRGTNTGELFF. In nucleotides, the CDR3 is TGTGCCAGCAGAACCGCCTTCCGGGGTACTAACACCGGGGAGCTGTTTTTT.

This sequence joins TRBV28 and TRBJ1-2, with D possibly being TRBD1 (5 bases). The ends were cut back, 6 bases at V and 4 bases at J, with 9 bases in the middle. The CDR3 is made up of 12 amino acids. Germline CDR1 is MDHEN and CDR2 is SYDVKM. CDR3 in amino acids: CASSSGVYGYTF. CDR3 bases: TGTGCCAGCAGCTCGGGGGTCTATGGCTACACCTTC.

This clonotype was counted between two and nine times. This rearrangement joins TRBV21-1 to TRBJ2-2; TRBD1 is taken as the D call from the table, unchecked against the DNA. TRBV21-1 is a known pseudogene. The length of the CDR3 is 15 residues. CDR3 loop: CASTSYVQETGELFF. As DNA, the CDR3 is TGTGCCAGCACATCATACGTACAGGAGACCGGGGAGCTGTTTTTT.